This T cell receptor (beta chain) was identified in a study of metastatic and nonmetastatic thyroid tumors. This CDR3 contains 13 residues. The V gene's germline CDR1 is MNHEY and CDR2 SVGEGT. V was shortened by 7 bases and J by 8 bases, with 15 bases between the two germline ends. TCRdb reprocessed the PCR reads via MiXCR. The sample shows about 50,000 clones, 4% of them seen only once. Every patient was untreated before thyroid surgery. A word on this clone: This may stem from a read error, because a much larger clone lies one nucleotide away.

The receptor comes from a female donor with papillary thyroid cancer or a benign thyroid nodule (not recorded which). Some clones in this sample may be carry-over from other donors' samples. The sequenced sample was blood. V gene TRBV6-2 or TRBV6-3 combines with J gene TRBJ2-1; D gene unclear. The CDR3 sequence: CASTPGSGYEQFF. DNA of the CDR3: TGTGCCAGCACCCCCGGATCGGGCTATGAGCAGTTCTTC.